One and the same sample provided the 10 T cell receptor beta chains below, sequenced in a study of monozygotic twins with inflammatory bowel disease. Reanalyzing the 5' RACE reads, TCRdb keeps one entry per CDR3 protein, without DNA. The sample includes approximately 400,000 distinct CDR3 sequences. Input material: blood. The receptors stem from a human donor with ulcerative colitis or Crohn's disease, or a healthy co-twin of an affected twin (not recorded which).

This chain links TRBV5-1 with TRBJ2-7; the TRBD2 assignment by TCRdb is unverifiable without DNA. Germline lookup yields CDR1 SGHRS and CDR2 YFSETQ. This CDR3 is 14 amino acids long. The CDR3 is CASSGGLSSYEQYF.

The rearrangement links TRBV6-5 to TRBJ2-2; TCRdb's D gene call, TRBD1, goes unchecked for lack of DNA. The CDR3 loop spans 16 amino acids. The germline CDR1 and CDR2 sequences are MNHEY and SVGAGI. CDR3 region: CASSHRAALGTGELFF.

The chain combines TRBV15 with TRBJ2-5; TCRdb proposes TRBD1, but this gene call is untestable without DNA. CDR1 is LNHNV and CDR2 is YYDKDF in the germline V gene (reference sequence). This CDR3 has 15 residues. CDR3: CATSRDLLQGETQYF. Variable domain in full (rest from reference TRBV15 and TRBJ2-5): DAMVIQNPRYQVTQFGKPVTLSCSQTLNHNVMYWYQQKSSQAPKLLFHYYDKDFNNEADTPDNFQSRRPNTSFCFLDIRSPGLGDTAMYLCATSRDLLQGETQYFGPGTRLLVL.

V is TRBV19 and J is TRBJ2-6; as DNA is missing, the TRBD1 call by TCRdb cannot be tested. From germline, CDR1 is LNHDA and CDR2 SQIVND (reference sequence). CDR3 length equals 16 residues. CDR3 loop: CASSHLDSPGANVLTF. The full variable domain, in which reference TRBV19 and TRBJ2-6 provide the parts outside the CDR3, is DGGITQSPKYLFRKEGQNVTLSCEQNLNHDAMYWYRQDPGQGLRLIYYSQIVNDFQKGDIAEGYSVSREKKESFPLTVTSAQKNPTAFYLCASSHLDSPGANVLTFGAGSRLTVL.

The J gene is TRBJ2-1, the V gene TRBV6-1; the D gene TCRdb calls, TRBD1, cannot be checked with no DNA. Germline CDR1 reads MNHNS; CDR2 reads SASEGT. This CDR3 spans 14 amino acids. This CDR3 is CASSLWDSDNEQFF.

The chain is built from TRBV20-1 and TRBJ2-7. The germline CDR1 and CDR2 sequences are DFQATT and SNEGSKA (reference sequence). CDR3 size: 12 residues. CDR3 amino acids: CSARTSSYEQYF.

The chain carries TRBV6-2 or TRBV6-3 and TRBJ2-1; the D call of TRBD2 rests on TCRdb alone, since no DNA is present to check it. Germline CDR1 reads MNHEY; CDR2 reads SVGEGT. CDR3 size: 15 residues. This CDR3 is CASSYLASGSNEQFF.

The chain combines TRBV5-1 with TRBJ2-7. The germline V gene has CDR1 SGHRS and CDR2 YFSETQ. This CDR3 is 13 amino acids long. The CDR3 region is CASSQTDTYEQYF.

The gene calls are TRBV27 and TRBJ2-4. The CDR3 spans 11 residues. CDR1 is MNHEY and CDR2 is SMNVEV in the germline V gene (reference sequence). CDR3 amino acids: CASKDLDIQYF.

CDR3 protein: CASSLGKGRQGGLETQYF. The J gene is TRBJ2-5, the V gene TRBV11-2; absent DNA, TCRdb's TRBD1 call cannot be checked. CDR1 and CDR2 (germline): SGHAT, FQNNGV. The CDR3 totals 18 residues.